This TCR beta chain was found in a study of vaccination effects on CD4 cells after COVID-19. Overall study findings and caveats: Infection- and vaccine-induced clones contracted markedly late after vaccination.

This clone was seen only a few times. What it binds is unknown. Some clones are missing from TCRdb's copy, which holds only in-frame ones; the method was immunoSEQ multiplex PCR. The sample shows around 32,000 clones, 72% of them seen only once. After expansion with viral peptide pools in the ViraFEST assay, antigen-specific CD4+ T cells were sequenced. Investigators separated out CD4+ T cells once more than nine days of culture had passed. Two doses of either BNT162b2 or mRNA-1273 were given to each participant. Half-medium replacement with IL-2 medium occurred on days 3 and 7. The specimen comprised CD4+ T cells from PBMCs cultured with HCoV-229E spike peptides, sampled after COVID-19 vaccination. The origin of this receptor is a human donor who received a COVID-19 vaccine.

The CDR3 reads CASSPRGDGTYNEQFF. For the CDR3, the DNA is TGTGCCAGCAGCCCTAGGGGGGACGGCACCTACAATGAGCAGTTCTTC. This sequence joins TRBV3-1 (or the pseudogene TRBV3-2) and TRBJ2-1; D tentatively reads TRBD1 or TRBD2 (6 bases each). Trimming shortened V by 4 bases and J by 2 bases, and 15 bases separated the two germline ends. CDR3 length: 16 residues. The V gene's germline CDR1 is LGHDT and CDR2 YNNKEL (reference sequence).